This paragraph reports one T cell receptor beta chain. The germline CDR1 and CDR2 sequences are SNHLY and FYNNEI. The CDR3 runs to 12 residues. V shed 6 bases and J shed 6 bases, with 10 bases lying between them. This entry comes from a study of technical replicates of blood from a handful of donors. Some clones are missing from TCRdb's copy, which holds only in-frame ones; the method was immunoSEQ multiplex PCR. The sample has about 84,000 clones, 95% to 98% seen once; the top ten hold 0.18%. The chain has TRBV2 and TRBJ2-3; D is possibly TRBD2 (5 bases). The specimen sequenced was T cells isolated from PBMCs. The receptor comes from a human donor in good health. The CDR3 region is CASRRTVDTQYF. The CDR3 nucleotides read TGTGCCAGCAGGAGGACTGTGGATACGCAGTATTTT.